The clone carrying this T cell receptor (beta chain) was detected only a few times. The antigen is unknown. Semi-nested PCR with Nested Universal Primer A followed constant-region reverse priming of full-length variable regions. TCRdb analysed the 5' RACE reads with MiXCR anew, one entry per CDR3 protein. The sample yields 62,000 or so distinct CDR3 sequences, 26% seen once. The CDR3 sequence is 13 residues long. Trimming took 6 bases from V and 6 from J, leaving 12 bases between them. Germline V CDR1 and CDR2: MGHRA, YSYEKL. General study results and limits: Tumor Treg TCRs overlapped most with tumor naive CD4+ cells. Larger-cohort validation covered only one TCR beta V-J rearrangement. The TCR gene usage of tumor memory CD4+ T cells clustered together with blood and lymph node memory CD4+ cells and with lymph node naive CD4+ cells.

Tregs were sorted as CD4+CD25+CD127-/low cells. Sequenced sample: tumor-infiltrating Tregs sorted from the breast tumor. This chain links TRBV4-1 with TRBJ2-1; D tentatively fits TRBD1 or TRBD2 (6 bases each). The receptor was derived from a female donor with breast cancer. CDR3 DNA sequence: TGCGCCAGCAGGCTAGAGGGGGGCAATGAGCAGTTCTTC. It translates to CASRLEGGNEQFF.